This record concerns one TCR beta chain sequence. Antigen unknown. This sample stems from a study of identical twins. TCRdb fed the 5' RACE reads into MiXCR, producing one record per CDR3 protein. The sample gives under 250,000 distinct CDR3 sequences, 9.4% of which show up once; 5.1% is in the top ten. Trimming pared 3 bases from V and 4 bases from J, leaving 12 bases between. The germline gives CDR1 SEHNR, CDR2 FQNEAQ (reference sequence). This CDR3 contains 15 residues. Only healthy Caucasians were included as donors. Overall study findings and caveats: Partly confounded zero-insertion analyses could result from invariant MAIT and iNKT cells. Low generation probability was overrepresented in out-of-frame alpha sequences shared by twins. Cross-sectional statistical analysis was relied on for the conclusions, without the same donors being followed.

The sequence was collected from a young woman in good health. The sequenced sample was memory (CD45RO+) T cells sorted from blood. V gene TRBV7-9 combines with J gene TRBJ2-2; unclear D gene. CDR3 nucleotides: TGTGCCAGCAGCTTTGGGCGGCAGACCACCGGGGAGCTGTTTTTT. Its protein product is CASSFGRQTTGELFF.